Presented here are 18 T cell receptor beta chains from one specimen sequenced in a study of T cell changes during pregnancy in multiple sclerosis. Clones were read by immunoSEQ multiplex PCR, and TCRdb kept only the in-frame ones, dropping some. The table includes about 100,000 clones, roughly 90% detected once. The source was peripheral blood, collected after pregnancy. The receptors derive from a female donor with multiple sclerosis, enrolled in a pregnancy study.

This chain links TRBV2 with TRBJ2-5; 7 bases fit TRBD1. Germline trimming cut 6 bases from V and 3 bases from J; bases unmatched to any gene: 10. This CDR3 comprises 15 residues. Germline values: CDR1 SNHLY, CDR2 FYNNEI. For the CDR3, the DNA is TGTGCCAGCAGGGTCTTGGGGGACAGAAAAGAGACCCAGTACTTC. Translation gives CASRVLGDRKETQYF.

The rearrangement joins TRBV7-3 to TRBJ1-2, with D possibly matching TRBD1 (6 bases). Germline V lookup: CDR1 SGHTA, CDR2 FQGTGA. Trimming took off 2 bases at V and 4 bases at J, with 8 bases between the two ends. There are 13 residues in the CDR3. In DNA form, the CDR3 reads TGTGCCAGCAGCTTAGAACAGGGCTATGGCTACACCTTC. Translating it yields CASSLEQGYGYTF. Based on the CDR3 plus reference TRBV7-3 and TRBJ1-2, the full variable domain is GAGVSQTPSNKVTEKGKYVELRCDPISGHTALYWYRQSLGQGPEFLIYFQGTGAADDSGLPNDRFFAVRPEGSVSTLKIQRTERGDSAVYLCASSLEQGYGYTFGSGTRLTVV.

The chain carries TRBV7-9 and TRBJ2-5, with 16 bases aligning to TRBD2. In germline, CDR1 is SEHNR, CDR2 FQNEAQ (reference sequence). J was trimmed by 0 bases and V by 5 bases; bases with no gene match: 9. The CDR3 runs to 19 residues. In DNA, the CDR3 is TGTGCCAGCAGCGGGTCGGGACTAGCGGGGGGGCGAAACCAAGAGACCCAGTACTTC. Its protein is CASSGSGLAGGRNQETQYF.

This chain joins TRBV28 and TRBJ2-7; 7 positions match TRBD2. The V gene end was trimmed by 4 bases and the J gene end by 2 bases; junction bases not matched to a gene: 8. Germline V CDR1 and CDR2: MDHEN, SYDVKM. The CDR3 runs to 15 residues. The CDR3 is CASSSLGEGPYEQYF. As DNA, the CDR3 is TGTGCCAGCAGTTCCCTCGGGGAGGGGCCCTACGAGCAGTACTTC.

Only one count was recorded for this clone. The chain recombines TRBV2 with TRBJ2-7; D is uncertain. This CDR3 has 13 residues. Trimming stripped 2 bases from V and 5 bases from J, with 10 bases between. The germline CDR1 and CDR2 sequences are SNHLY and FYNNEI. The CDR3 nucleotides are TGTGCCAGCAGTGAATCTTTCCTTGACGAGCAGTACTTC. Its protein is CASSESFLDEQYF.

CDR3 DNA: TGTGCCAGCAGTTACCCGACCGGCAGGGGATTATCACCCCTCCACTTT. This codes for CASSYPTGRGLSPLHF. J is TRBJ1-6 and V is TRBV6-5; D is perhaps TRBD1 (6 bases). Trimming stripped 2 bases from V and 10 bases from J, with 18 bases between. CDR1 is MNHEY and CDR2 is SVGAGI in the germline V gene. This CDR3 is built from 16 residues.

DNA for the CDR3: TGCAGCGTTGGCAGGCTCCTTAACTATGGCTACACCTTC. It translates to CSVGRLLNYGYTF. The chain recombines TRBV29-1 with TRBJ1-2; D gene unclear. From germline, CDR1 is SQVTM and CDR2 ANQGSEA. The CDR3 runs to 13 residues. Trimming removed 4 bases from V and 1 base from J, with 10 bases in between.

CDR3 nucleotides: TGCGCCAGCAGTCAATCCGGACGGACTCCGAACACTGAAGCTTTCTTT. Translation gives CASSQSGRTPNTEAFF. The chain employs TRBV23-1 and TRBJ1-1; unclear D gene. TRBV23-1 is treated as an ORF (open reading frame) with a function not yet certain. The V gene lost 0 bases and the J gene lost 1 base, with 12 bases spanning the gap. This CDR3 comprises 16 residues.

This clone was recorded once. The V gene is TRBV29-1, the J gene TRBJ2-3; 7 positions agree with TRBD2. This CDR3 has 18 residues. Germline assignment: CDR1 SQVTM and CDR2 ANQGSEA. Trimming took 7 bases from V and 2 from J; bases not matched to a gene: 21. The CDR3 coding sequence is TGCAGCGCCCCATTAAACCCTACCGAGAGCGGGACCACAGATACGCAGTATTTT. Protein product: CSAPLNPTESGTTDTQYF.

The V gene is TRBV5-1, the J gene TRBJ2-7, with D perhaps TRBD1 (6 bases). Germline values: CDR1 SGHRS, CDR2 YFSETQ. The CDR3 has 15 residues. Deletions cut 4 bases from V and 4 bases from J, with 18 bases between. The CDR3 nucleotides read TGCGCCAGCAGCGTGCGACCCGGGCAGGGGTACGAGCAGTACTTC. Translated, it gives CASSVRPGQGYEQYF.

This rearrangement joins TRBV28 to TRBJ1-5; D is uncertain. V lost 5 bases to trimming and J lost 0 bases, with 17 bases between them. Germline V lookup: CDR1 MDHEN, CDR2 SYDVKM. The CDR3 consists of 17 residues. DNA for the CDR3: TGTGCCAGCAGTCCACCTCTAGGCCCTTATAGCAATCAGCCCCAGCATTTT. Translated, it gives CASSPPLGPYSNQPQHF.

The chain combines TRBV28 with TRBJ2-2, with D unclear. Looked up from germline, CDR1 is MDHEN and CDR2 is SYDVKM. Trimming pared 4 bases from V and 13 bases from J, leaving 22 bases between. The CDR3 contains 15 residues. CDR3 nucleotide sequence: TGTGCCAGCAGTTCCAATCCCCTAGTCGGTGGTAGGCTGTTTTTT. Protein: CASSSNPLVGGRLFF.

The chain has TRBV11-3 and TRBJ2-7, with TRBD2 matching over 9 bases. The CDR3 extends over 15 amino acids. After removal of 5 bases from V and 3 bases from J, the junction contained 8 bases not matched to a gene. From germline, CDR1 is SGHNT and CDR2 YENEEA. CDR3 sequence: CASSLDTSGYYEQYF. The CDR3 DNA sequence: TGTGCCAGCAGCCTCGATACTAGCGGGTACTACGAGCAGTACTTC.

The rearrangement uses TRBV30 and TRBJ1-2; D remains unclear. The V end was cut by 5 bases, the J end by 12 bases, with 19 bases between. The germline gives CDR1 GTSNPN, CDR2 SVGIG (reference sequence). CDR3 length: 12 amino acids. CDR3 loop: CAWSSYVEGNTF. Written as DNA, the CDR3 is TGTGCCTGGTCAAGCTACGTAGAGGGAAACACCTTC.

The chain joins TRBV30 to TRBJ2-7; weak D call: TRBD2 (6 bases). V shed 3 bases and J shed 2 bases, with 14 bases lying between them. The CDR3 is 14 residues long. CDR1 and CDR2 from the germline V gene are GTSNPN and SVGIG (reference sequence). In DNA form, the CDR3 reads TGTGCCTGGAGCCGCGGCGGGACCACCTACGAGCAGTACTTC. This translates into CAWSRGGTTYEQYF. The full variable domain, with the rest looked up from reference TRBV30 and TRBJ2-7, is SQTIHQWPATLVQPVGSPLSLECTVEGTSNPNLYWYRQAAGRGLQLLFYSVGIGQISSEVPQNLSASRPQDRQFILSSKKLLLSDSGFYLCAWSRGGTTYEQYFGPGTRLTVT.

This clone was observed once. V gene TRBV28 combines with J gene TRBJ1-2; D is perhaps TRBD1 (6 bases). There are 16 residues in the CDR3. Germline V gene lookup returns CDR1 MDHEN and CDR2 SYDVKM. V was cut by 5 bases and J by 8 bases, with 24 bases left in between. The CDR3 DNA follows: TGTGCCAGCAGTCCTCTTAAACAGGGAGGGGTTCGGGGCTACACCTTC. This translates into CASSPLKQGGVRGYTF.

The chain links TRBV30 to TRBJ2-7; TRBD2 matches 7 bases. The V segment lost 3 bases and the J segment 7 bases; nucleotides outside the gene matches: 9. This CDR3 comprises 13 residues. In germline, CDR1 is GTSNPN, CDR2 SVGIG (reference sequence). CDR3 in amino acids: CAWSLAGEGEQYF. CDR3 coding DNA: TGTGCCTGGAGCTTAGCGGGTGAGGGAGAGCAGTACTTC.

The chain links TRBV7-9 to TRBJ2-3; TRBD2 matches 9 bases. The length of the CDR3 is 16 residues. Germline loops: CDR1 SEHNR, CDR2 FQNEAQ (reference sequence). V lost 1 base, J lost 2 bases, and 4 bases stayed unmatched. CDR3 in amino acids: CASSLGASGNTDTQYF. The CDR3 nucleotides read TGTGCCAGCAGCTTAGGGGCTAGCGGGAACACAGATACGCAGTATTTT.